Each of the 2 T cell receptor beta chains below was sequenced from the same sample in a study of cytomegalovirus exposure and HLA in healthy donors. The PCR used 60 Vbeta and 13 Jbeta primers. Repertoires were generated with immunoSEQ multiplex PCR, while TCRdb's copy carries only in-frame clones and drops some. In the table there are fewer than 90,000 clones, 70% to 80% of which are singletons. What was sequenced was PBMCs. These receptors were obtained from a middle-aged woman in good health and CMV-seropositive.

This clone was counted only a few times. The J gene is TRBJ2-5, the V gene TRBV5-1; possible D gene TRBD2, 7 bases. V dropped 8 bases and J dropped 1 base, with 15 bases sitting between them. The CDR3 spans 14 residues. Germline V lookup: CDR1 SGHRS, CDR2 YFSETQ. The CDR3: CARAWAGAQETQYF. The CDR3 DNA sequence: TGCGCCAGAGCCTGGGCGGGGGCCCAAGAGACCCAGTACTTC.

The genes are TRBV9 and TRBJ2-7; maybe TRBD2 (6 bases). The CDR3 is made up of 12 amino acids. V lost 0 bases, J lost 6 bases, and 7 bases lay in between. Germline CDR1 SGDLS, CDR2 YYNGEE. CDR3 loop: CASSVVGGEQYF. The CDR3 nucleotides read TGTGCCAGCAGCGTAGTGGGGGGCGAGCAGTACTTC.